The rows below give T cell receptor beta chains drawn from one sample of a study of blood T cell repertoires in COVID-19. TCRdb keeps only in-frame clones here, not all; method: immunoSEQ multiplex PCR. In the table there are about 48,000 clones, approximately 82% of which are singletons. The specimen sequenced was peripheral blood. The source is a human donor in a cohort sampled during active COVID-19. CDR3s leave out the opening cysteine and the closing phenylalanine or tryptophan. The order of the fields is J gene, V gene, CDR3 protein.

>TRBJ2-1|TRBV10-3
AIRGQGPSYNEQF
>TRBJ2-4|TRBV18
ASSPGQETIVNIQY
>TRBJ1-5|TRBV7-9
ASSLALSDRGGQPQH
>TRBJ1-2|TRBV12-3/TRBV12-4
ASSPGGRYT
>TRBJ2-7|TRBV4-2
ASSQGSRGGARHEQY
>TRBJ2-7|TRBV30
AAGKRNSYEQY
>TRBJ1-5|TRBV19
ASSIDWAGIQPQH
>TRBJ1-4|TRBV3-1/TRBV3-2
ASSQVVGQSSEKLF
>TRBJ2-5|TRBV2
ASSVNSGGAETQY
>TRBJ1-2|TRBV6-4
ASSISGQGANYGYT
>TRBJ2-3|TRBV10-2
ASSEFPSGAEDTQY
>TRBJ1-4|TRBV18
ASSPQDRVEKLF
>TRBJ2-2|TRBV5-4
ASMKSGGGNTGELF
>TRBJ2-7|TRBV5-5
ASSSGQGPYEQY
>TRBJ1-2|TRBV7-9
ASSLASDIYRVGYT
>TRBJ2-6|TRBV10-1
ASSAGTGTSGANVLT
>TRBJ2-3|TRBV11-2
ASSPPVENTDTQY
>TRBJ2-5|TRBV5-1
ASSLDLSGLGETQY
>TRBJ2-3|TRBV29-1
SVVRASSTDTQY
>TRBJ2-5|TRBV13
ASSFWSREETQY
>TRBJ2-1|TRBV4-2
ASSQQAGGPNEQF
>TRBJ2-1|TRBV11-2
ASSLYVIAGGSNEQF
>TRBJ2-7|TRBV4-1
ASSQVMGLSHEQY
>TRBJ2-4|TRBV30
AWSRDTKNIQY
>TRBJ1-1|TRBV6-1
ASSEAGDTEAF
>TRBJ2-1|TRBV5-6
ASSLSGGFNEQF
>TRBJ2-3|TRBV13
ASSPGAGGTDTQY